These 8 T cell receptor beta chains originate from one sample sequenced in a study of T cells after yellow fever vaccination. From the 5' RACE reads, TCRdb called clonotypes with MiXCR, one entry per CDR3 protein. The repertoire holds some 350,000 distinct CDR3 sequences, 4% seen once, with 20% to 30% in the top ten. The material sequenced was PBMCs, taken 5 days after the yellow fever booster vaccination. The receptors derive from a man younger than 35 who received the YFV17D yellow fever vaccine.

This clonotype was counted ten times or more. The chain carries TRBV5-1 and TRBJ1-3; 8 bases are shared with TRBD1. The CDR3 length is 16 residues. V gave up 4 bases and J gave up 2 bases; unmatched junction bases: 8. CDR1 is SGHRS and CDR2 is YFSETQ in the germline V gene. Here the CDR3 reads CASSRTTGVAGNTIYF. The CDR3 coding sequence is TGCGCCAGCAGCCGCACGACAGGGGTCGCTGGAAACACCATATATTTT.

This clonotype occurred a few times. This sequence joins TRBV4-3 and TRBJ2-5, with 8 bases aligning to TRBD2. Trimming removed 4 bases from V and 4 bases from J; junction bases left unmatched: 8. Germline V CDR1 and CDR2: LGHNA, YSLEER. The CDR3 is made up of 15 amino acids. The CDR3 region has the DNA TGCGCCAGCAGCCCCGCACTAGCGGAGGGAGAGACCCAGTACTTC. This encodes CASSPALAEGETQYF.

This clonotype appeared many times. The chain has TRBV29-1 and TRBJ2-1, with D possibly matching TRBD1 (5 bases). Germline V CDR1 and CDR2: SQVTM, ANQGSEA. The V end lost 5 bases, the J end lost 6 bases, and 17 bases lay between the germline ends. The CDR3 covers 14 residues. The CDR3 bases are TGCAGCGTTAATGAGGCAGGGCGTGGCAATGAGCAGTTCTTC. The encoded protein is CSVNEAGRGNEQFF.

V usage is TRBV6-6 and J usage is TRBJ1-2, with a possible D match to TRBD1 (5 bases). The CDR3 is 14 amino acids. Germline V CDR1 and CDR2: MNHNY, SVGAGI (reference sequence). The V end lost 6 bases, the J end lost 6 bases, and 17 bases lay between the germline ends. CDR3 DNA sequence: TGTGCCAGCAGATCCCAGGGAATGGTTGATGGCTACACCTTC. Its translation is CASRSQGMVDGYTF.

This chain links TRBV2 with TRBJ2-7, with D maybe TRBD2 (6 bases). CDR1 is SNHLY and CDR2 is FYNNEI in the germline V gene. Trimming pared 10 bases from V and 3 bases from J, leaving 19 bases between. The CDR3 sequence is 14 residues long. The CDR3 region has the DNA TGTGCCATTACGGAGGGCAGCTTTGTCTACGAGCAGTACGTC. Its protein is CAITEGSFVYEQYV.

This clonotype has ten or more counts. The chain recombines TRBV4-1 with TRBJ2-7; D is unclear. Germline CDR1 reads MGHRA; CDR2 reads YSYEKL. This CDR3 has 11 residues. V was pared by 3 bases and J by 3 bases, with 3 bases between. The CDR3 nucleotides read TGCGCCAGCAGCCAGAACTACGAGCAGTACTTC. Its translation is CASSQNYEQYF.

This clonotype was counted between two and nine times. V and J are TRBV24-1 and TRBJ2-2; weak D call: TRBD1 (5 bases). The V end was cut by 7 bases, the J end by 3 bases, with 14 bases between. The germline CDR1 and CDR2 sequences are KGHDR and SFDVKD. CDR3 length: 15 residues. The CDR3, as DNA: TGTGCCACCAGCCGACCCGACAGAGACACCGGGGAGCTGTTTTTT. Protein sequence: CATSRPDRDTGELFF.

This clonotype was seen many times. J is TRBJ2-2 and V is TRBV28; D not certain. V lost 2 bases and J lost 1, with 8 bases in between. The germline V gene has CDR1 MDHEN and CDR2 SYDVKM. CDR3 length equals 15 residues. The CDR3 loop reads CASSLGLGNTGELFF. The CDR3 DNA reads as TGTGCCAGCAGTTTAGGTTTGGGGAACACCGGGGAGCTGTTTTTT.